This TCR beta chain was documented in a study of blood T cells in healthy people across ages (dated by TCRdb to about 2015). Context from the whole study: Template switching captured roughly one uniquely barcoded TCR beta cDNA molecule per two T cells in model experiments. Age-related changes in TCR beta repertoire diversity were measured in the study by deep sequencing normalized with unique cDNA molecular identifiers. The donors were split into four age groups: young (average around 16 years), middle-aged (roughly 39), aged (about 62) and long-lived (approximately 80). Donors of different ages were randomly distributed across sequencing lanes to avoid experimental bias. Using the same blood draw, the study looked at two additional independent replicas of 1 million unique cDNA reads for two donors, one aged 18 to 29 and the other aged 80 or older. What the research found in general, with its limitations: Donor CMV infection status was unknown, potentially confounding age-related changes in expanded clonotypes. Estimates of total diversity based on one million sequenced T cells were regarded as lower bounds and as underestimates. Compared with the aged group, more naive CD4+ T cells, fewer expanded clones and increased TCR diversity were shown by the long-lived group, suggesting age selection. Bulk unsorted PBMC profiling prevented conclusive comparison of naive and antigen-experienced compartments. There was a strong correlation between observed TCR beta diversity and the percentage of naive T cells measured by flow cytometry. Observed TCR beta diversity per million T cells fell roughly linearly with age, and a significant reduction was already apparent by age approximately 41.

The 39 donors, aged roughly 6 to 95 years, were systemically healthy Caucasian individuals from Russia. Each donor gave ten milliliters of peripheral blood, drawn into EDTA-treated Vacutainer tubes. Ficoll-Paque density-gradient centrifugation was used to isolate PBMCs, with at least 6.5 million per sample. Total RNA, at least 6 micrograms per sample, was extracted from PBMCs with Trizol reagent. For every donor, an aliquot of PBMCs went through flow cytometry to measure the percentages of naive CD45RAhigh/CD27high T cells. CDR1 and CDR2 are drawn from the germline V gene: SGHDN, FVKESK. Trimming takes 1 base from V and 6 bases from J, and the germline ends sit 9 bases apart. The CDR3 runs 14 residues from the cysteine to the phenylalanine. The kept DNA is CDR3 alone, 42 bases in frame from the first base. The library relied on 5' RACE. This sample was sequenced with an Illumina HiSeq 2500. The second PCR ran for roughly 7 to 12 cycles and used a J-beta primer mix along with a sample-barcoded 5' primer. Each TCR beta cDNA molecule received a unique molecular identifier from a template-switch 5' adaptor carrying 12 random nucleotides. Each sample yielded at least 3 million CDR3-containing paired-end reads. All of the RNA was converted into first-strand cDNA using the Mint cDNA synthesis kit, with a TRBC-specific oligonucleotide serving as the primer. Following uracil-DNA glycosylase treatment, all cDNA underwent a first 18-cycle PCR with the universal primers M1SS and BC2_uni_R. The original methods were these. For normalization, 1 million high-quality reads were randomly selected from each sample, with every read carrying a distinct molecular identifier. Instead of being binned into consensus sequences, reads with shared molecular identifiers were discarded. MiTCR, with a Q25 quality threshold and the strictest error-elimination algorithm, was used for CDR3 identification, clonotype clustering and error correction. A nonparametric unseen species model using Euler transformation provided a lower-bound estimate of total TCR beta diversity. Using fastp at Q25 and MiXCR, TCRdb reprocessed the public reads and kept productive beta chains. Each CDR3 protein appears once, grouped with its most common genes and DNA. Clone size and V and J calls follow TCRdb, not the original study. The table for this sample lists about 1.5 million distinct CDR3 sequences; 35% to 45% of them were counted only once. The top ten clones comprise about 4% of the sample.

Points on this clonotype: The antigen this receptor binds is unknown. No quality values exist for individual bases; no much larger clone is one base distant.

Sequencing was carried out using blood. This sequence originates from a woman younger than 30 in good health. The chain couples TRBV14 to TRBJ2-2, with an unclear D gene assignment. Here the CDR3 is given as CASSQGAPAGELFF. The nucleotides are TGTGCCAGCAGCCAAGGTGCCCCCGCCGGGGAGCTGTTTTTT.